These T cell receptor beta chains were read from a single sample in a study of early T cells in non-severe SARS-CoV-2 infection. Each CDR3 protein gets one entry after TCRdb re-called the 5' RACE reads with MiXCR. The data show tens of thousands of distinct CDR3 sequences, about 15% seen once. The source material was whole blood. These receptors were collected from an adult who was a healthcare worker with PCR-confirmed SARS-CoV-2 infection or an uninfected control (not recorded which). Both conserved end residues are part of each CDR3. D genes are given only for firm matches. Clone size, where shown, is once, few, many, or a class for clones that have expanded.

abundance,d_gene,v_gene,j_gene,CDR3nt,CDR3aa
few,TRBD1,TRBV29-1,TRBJ2-1,TGCAGCGTTGGAGGAACAGGGGCGGGTGAGCAGTTCTTC,CSVGGTGAGEQFF
many,TRBD2,TRBV10-3,TRBJ2-3,TGTGCCATGGGGGCTGCGGGAGGGACCACAGATACGCAGTATTTT,CAMGAAGGTTDTQYF
few,NA,TRBV5-6,TRBJ1-1,TGTGCCAGCAGCTTTGTGGGGGCTCCTATGAACACTGAAGCTTTCTTT,CASSFVGAPMNTEAFF
NA,TRBD2,TRBV6-5,TRBJ2-7,TGTGCCAGCAGTTACGACGGACTAGCGGGAACTAAGCAGTACTTC,CASSYDGLAGTKQYF
few,NA,TRBV7-2,TRBJ1-2,TGTGCCAGCAGCCCCCTGGTGGGGGATGGCTACACCTTC,CASSPLVGDGYTF
NA,NA,TRBV7-9,TRBJ1-1,TGTGCCAGCAGCTACGGACAGTTTGAAGCTTTCTTT,CASSYGQFEAFF
few,NA,TRBV2,TRBJ2-1,TGTGCCAGCAGACTTACGACTCTAGGGTATGAGCAGTTCTTC,CASRLTTLGYEQFF
NA,NA,TRBV28,TRBJ1-1,TGTGCCAGCACTTTGGGAGTCGACACTGAAGCTTTCTTT,CASTLGVDTEAFF
NA,TRBD2,TRBV28,TRBJ2-3,TGTGCCAGCAGCCCATCGGGAGCGGGAGCTGGGGATACGCAGTATTTT,CASSPSGAGAGDTQYF
NA,NA,TRBV28,TRBJ1-1,TGTGCCACCCGGTACACTGAAGCTTTCTTT,CATRYTEAFF
NA,TRBD2,TRBV28,TRBJ2-3,TGTGCCAACAGCAGGCTAGCGGGAGACCCTAGCACAGATACGCAGTATTTT,CANSRLAGDPSTDTQYF
NA,NA,TRBV27,TRBJ2-7,TGTGCCAGCAGTCTAACCCCAAAGGGGAGCGAGCAGTACTTC,CASSLTPKGSEQYF
many,TRBD2,TRBV19,TRBJ2-1,TGTGCCAGTTCGGCGACTAGCGCCTCCTACAATGAGCAGTTCTTC,CASSATSASYNEQFF
many,TRBD1,TRBV25-1,TRBJ1-1,TGTGCCAGCACGGGACAGCCGAACACTGAAGCTTTCTTT,CASTGQPNTEAFF
few,TRBD1,TRBV20-1,TRBJ1-6,TGCAGTGCTCGGACAGGGGATAATTCACCCCTCCACTTT,CSARTGDNSPLHF
many,TRBD2,TRBV29-1,TRBJ2-1,TGCAGCGCACAGCTAGCGGGCCTCTACAATGAGCAGTTCTTC,CSAQLAGLYNEQFF
few,NA,TRBV7-9,TRBJ2-1,TGTGCCAGCAGCTGGGAGAGAACCGAAGGTCACGAGCAGTTCTTC,CASSWERTEGHEQFF
NA,NA,TRBV4-3,TRBJ2-7,TGCGCCAGCAGCCAAGAGTTATCCAGACGCTACGAGCAGTACTTC,CASSQELSRRYEQYF
many,NA,TRBV20-1,TRBJ2-7,TGCAGTGCTTTACGGCCCTCAGGTAGCTCAAAAAGAAGCGTCTCCTACGAGCAGTACTTC,CSALRPSGSSKRSVSYEQYF
NA,NA,TRBV10-3,TRBJ2-5,TGTGCCATCCGGCAGGGCGGTGAGACCCAGTACTTC,CAIRQGGETQYF
few,TRBD1,TRBV12-3/TRBV12-4,TRBJ2-3,TGTGCCAGCAGGGGACAGGGATACACAGATACGCAGTATTTT,CASRGQGYTDTQYF
few,TRBD1,TRBV6-4,TRBJ1-1,TGTGCCAGCAGACTGACAGGGCAATCGGCTGAAGCTTTCTTT,CASRLTGQSAEAFF
NA,NA,TRBV20-1,TRBJ1-2,TGCAGTGCTAGTGTCTCGGACTATGGCTACACCTTC,CSASVSDYGYTF
many,NA,TRBV5-4,TRBJ1-1,TGTGCCAGCAGCTTCGGGGGCGGGGGCACTGAAGCTTTCTTT,CASSFGGGGTEAFF
NA,NA,TRBV3-1,TRBJ2-2,TGTGCCAGCAGCCAAAGGACCGGGGAGCTGTTTTTT,CASSQRTGELFF
NA,TRBD2,TRBV5-1,TRBJ2-7,TGCGCCAGCAGCTTTAGCGGGAGTGGGAACGAGCAGTACTTC,CASSFSGSGNEQYF
NA,TRBD1,TRBV6-2/TRBV6-3,TRBJ2-1,TGTGCCAGCAGAAGCCGGACAGGGAATGATGAGCAGTTCTTC,CASRSRTGNDEQFF
NA,NA,TRBV7-2,TRBJ1-5,TGTGCCAGCAGCCAAGATACAGGATTCAATCAGCCCCAGCATTTT,CASSQDTGFNQPQHF
few,TRBD1,TRBV20-1,TRBJ1-5,TGCAGTGCTAGAGATGGGACAGGGAGCGAGCCCCAGCATTTT,CSARDGTGSEPQHF
NA,NA,TRBV7-2,TRBJ2-3,TGTGCCAGCAGCCCTTTAGATACGCAGTATTTT,CASSPLDTQYF
once,NA,TRBV4-1,TRBJ1-2,TGCGCCAGCAGCCAACCAGACTTGGATGGCTACACCTTC,CASSQPDLDGYTF
NA,TRBD2,TRBV6-5,TRBJ2-7,TGTGCCAGCAGTTACTCGGGACTAGCGGGGGGCGAGCAGTACTTC,CASSYSGLAGGEQYF
few,TRBD1,TRBV4-1,TRBJ2-7,TGCGCCAGCAGCCAAAACAGGGGGACCTACGAGCAGTACTTC,CASSQNRGTYEQYF
NA,NA,TRBV6-6,TRBJ2-7,TGTGCCAGCAGTTATCAAGGACAGTTCTACGAGCAGTACTTC,CASSYQGQFYEQYF
many,NA,TRBV6-4,TRBJ2-3,TGTGCCAGCAGTGACTCGAAAGCGGGCACAGATACGCAGTATTTT,CASSDSKAGTDTQYF
NA,NA,TRBV7-2,TRBJ2-5,TGTGCCAGCAGTAAACGGGGGCCCTCCTTGGAGACCCAGTACTTC,CASSKRGPSLETQYF
many,NA,TRBV5-6,TRBJ2-1,TGTGCCAGCAGCTTGGAACCGATTAGGGAGCAGTTCTTC,CASSLEPIREQFF